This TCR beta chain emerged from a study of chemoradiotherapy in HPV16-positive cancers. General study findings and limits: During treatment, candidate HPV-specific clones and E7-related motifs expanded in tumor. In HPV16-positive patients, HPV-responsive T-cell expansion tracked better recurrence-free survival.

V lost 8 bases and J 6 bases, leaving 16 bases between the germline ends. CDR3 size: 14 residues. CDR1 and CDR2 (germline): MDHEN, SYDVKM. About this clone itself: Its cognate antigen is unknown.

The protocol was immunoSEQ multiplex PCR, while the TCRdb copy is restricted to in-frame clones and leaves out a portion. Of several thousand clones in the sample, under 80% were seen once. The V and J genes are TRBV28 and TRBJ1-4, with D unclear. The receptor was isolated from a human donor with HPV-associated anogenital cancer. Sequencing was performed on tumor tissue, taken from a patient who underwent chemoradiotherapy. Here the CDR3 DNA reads TGTGCCAGCTCTGCCGGGAAAAGACATGAAAAACTGTTTTTT. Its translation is CASSAGKRHEKLFF.